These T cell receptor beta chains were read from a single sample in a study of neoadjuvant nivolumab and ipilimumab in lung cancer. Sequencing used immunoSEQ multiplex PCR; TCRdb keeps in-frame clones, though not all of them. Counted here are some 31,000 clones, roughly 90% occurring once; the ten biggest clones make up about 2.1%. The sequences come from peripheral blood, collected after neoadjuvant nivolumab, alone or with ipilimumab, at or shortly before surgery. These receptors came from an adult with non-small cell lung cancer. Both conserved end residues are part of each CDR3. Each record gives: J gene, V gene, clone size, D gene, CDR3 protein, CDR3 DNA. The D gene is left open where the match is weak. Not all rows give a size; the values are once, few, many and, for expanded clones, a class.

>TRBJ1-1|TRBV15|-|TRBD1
CATSGKQQGGVGAEAFF
TGTGCCACCAGCGGCAAACAACAGGGGGGGGTCGGCGCTGAAGCTTTCTTT
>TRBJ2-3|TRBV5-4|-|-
CASSLLGGDTQYF
TGTGCCAGCAGCTTGTTAGGCGGAGATACGCAGTATTTT
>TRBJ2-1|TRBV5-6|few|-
CASSRYQDNEQFF
TGTGCCAGCAGCCGATACCAGGACAATGAGCAGTTCTTC
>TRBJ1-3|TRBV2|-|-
CASGRGLLSGNTIYF
TGTGCCAGCGGGAGAGGGCTCCTCTCTGGAAACACCATATATTTT
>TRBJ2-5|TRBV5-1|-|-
CASSLAGSQETQYF
TGCGCCAGCAGCTTGGCTGGCAGTCAAGAGACCCAGTACTTC
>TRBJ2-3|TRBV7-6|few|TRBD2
CASSPLVSGNTDTQYF
TGTGCCAGCAGCCCCTTGGTGAGCGGGAACACAGATACGCAGTATTTT
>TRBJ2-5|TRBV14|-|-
CASSQGEQLYQETQYF
TGTGCCAGCAGCCAAGGTGAACAGCTATACCAAGAGACCCAGTACTTC
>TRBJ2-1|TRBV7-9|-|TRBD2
CASSPSGSPYNEQFF
TGTGCCAGCAGCCCAAGCGGGAGCCCCTACAATGAGCAGTTCTTC
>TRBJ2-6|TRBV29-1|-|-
CSVAGAAGANVLTF
TGCAGCGTTGCGGGGGCGGCTGGGGCCAACGTCCTGACTTTC
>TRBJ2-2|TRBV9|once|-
CASSVGGNTGELFF
TGTGCCAGCAGCGTAGGAGGGAACACCGGGGAGCTGTTTTTT
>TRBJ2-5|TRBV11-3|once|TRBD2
CASSSRTSGQETQYF
TGTGCCAGCAGCTCCCGGACTAGCGGACAAGAGACCCAGTACTTC
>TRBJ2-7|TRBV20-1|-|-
CSGGAVEQYF
TGCAGTGGCGGGGCGGTAGAGCAGTACTTC
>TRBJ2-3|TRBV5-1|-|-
CASSLGSRDTQYF
TGCGCCAGCAGCTTGGGATCGCGGGATACGCAGTATTTT
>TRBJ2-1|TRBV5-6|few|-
CASSLLGELDYNEQFF
TGTGCCAGCAGCTTGCTTGGGGAATTAGACTACAATGAGCAGTTCTTC
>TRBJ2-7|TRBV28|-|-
CASSLSGGVAHEQYF
TGTGCCAGCAGTTTAAGCGGCGGGGTTGCCCACGAGCAGTACTTC
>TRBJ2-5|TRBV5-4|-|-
CASSLGTFAETQYF
TGTGCCAGCAGCTTGGGGACCTTCGCAGAGACCCAGTACTTC
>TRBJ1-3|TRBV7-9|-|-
CASSIGVGNTIYF
TGTGCCAGCAGCATAGGGGTTGGAAACACCATATATTTT
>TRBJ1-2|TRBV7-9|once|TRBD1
CASSTRDRASGYTF
TGTGCCAGCAGCACCCGGGACAGGGCCTCTGGCTACACCTTC
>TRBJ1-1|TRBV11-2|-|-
CASSSLWGGTEAFF
TGTGCCAGCAGCTCCCTGTGGGGTGGCACTGAAGCTTTCTTT
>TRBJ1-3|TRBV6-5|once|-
CASREISGNTIYF
TGTGCCAGCAGGGAGATCTCTGGAAACACCATATATTTT
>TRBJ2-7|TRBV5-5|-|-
CASSLSGAYEQYF
TGTGCCAGCAGCTTGTCAGGGGCCTACGAGCAGTACTTC
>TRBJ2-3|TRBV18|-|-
CASSPAQRGVTDTQYF
TGTGCCAGCTCACCAGCGCAAAGGGGGGTGACAGATACGCAGTATTTT
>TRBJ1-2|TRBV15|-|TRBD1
CATRLDRASGYTF
TGTGCCACCAGGCTGGACAGGGCCTCGGGCTACACCTTC
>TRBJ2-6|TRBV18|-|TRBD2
CASSPARSGRGGANVLTF
TGTGCCAGCTCACCAGCAAGGAGCGGGAGAGGTGGGGCCAACGTCCTGACTTTC
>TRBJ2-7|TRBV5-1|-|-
CASSLEASTYEQYF
TGCGCCAGCAGCTTGGAGGCAAGTACCTACGAGCAGTACTTC
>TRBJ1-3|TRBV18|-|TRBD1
CASSPILTGQGENTIYF
TGTGCCAGCTCACCTATCCTGACAGGACAGGGTGAAAACACCATATATTTT
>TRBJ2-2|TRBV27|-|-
CASSFGGPTGELFF
TGTGCCAGCAGTTTCGGGGGGCCCACCGGGGAGCTGTTTTTT
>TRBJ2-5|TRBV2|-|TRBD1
CASSERGRGRETQYF
TGTGCCAGCAGTGAGAGGGGGCGCGGGCGAGAGACCCAGTACTTC
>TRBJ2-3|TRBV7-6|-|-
CASSLGTDTQYF
TGTGCCAGCAGCTTAGGGACAGATACGCAGTATTTT
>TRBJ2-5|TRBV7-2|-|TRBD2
CASSFPIAGQETQYF
TGTGCCAGCAGCTTTCCTATAGCGGGACAAGAGACCCAGTACTTC
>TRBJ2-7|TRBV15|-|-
CATSRDISRSYEQYF
TGTGCCACCAGCAGAGATATTAGTCGATCCTACGAGCAGTACTTC
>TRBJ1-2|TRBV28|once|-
CASLLGASNYGYTF
TGTGCCAGCCTTCTAGGCGCGTCTAACTATGGCTACACCTTC
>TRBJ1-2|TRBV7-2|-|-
CASSETGGGYTF
TGTGCCAGCAGCGAGACGGGGGGCGGCTACACCTTC
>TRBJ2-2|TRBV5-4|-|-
CASSLKFSNTGELFF
TGTGCCAGCAGCCTTAAATTCTCAAACACCGGGGAGCTGTTTTTT
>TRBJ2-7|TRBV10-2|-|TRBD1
CASRWTGTYEQYF
TGCGCCAGCAGATGGACAGGGACCTACGAGCAGTACTTC
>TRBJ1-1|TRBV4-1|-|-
CASSHLQKNTEAFF
TGCGCCAGCAGCCACCTACAGAAGAACACTGAAGCTTTCTTT
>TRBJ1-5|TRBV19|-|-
CASSFAETPQHF
TGTGCCAGTAGTTTCGCAGAAACGCCCCAGCATTTT
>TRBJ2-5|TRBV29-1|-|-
CSVRREETQYF
TGCAGCGTACGACGAGAGGAGACCCAGTACTTC
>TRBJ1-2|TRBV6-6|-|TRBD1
CASSRAGTGPNYGYTF
TGTGCCAGCAGCCGCGCCGGGACAGGGCCAAACTATGGCTACACCTTC
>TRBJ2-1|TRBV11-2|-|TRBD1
CASSLTGGGYSYNEQFF
TGTGCCAGCAGCCTGACAGGGGGCGGATATTCCTACAATGAGCAGTTCTTC
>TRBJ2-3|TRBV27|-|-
CASSLSYGADTQYF
TGTGCCAGCAGTTTATCATACGGGGCAGATACGCAGTATTTT
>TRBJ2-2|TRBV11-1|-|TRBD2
CASSGLGLGDTGELFF
TGTGCCAGCAGCGGACTAGGGCTTGGGGACACCGGGGAGCTGTTTTTT
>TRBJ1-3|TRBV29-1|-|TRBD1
CSVTGDPNTIYF
TGCAGCGTGACAGGGGATCCAAACACCATATATTTT
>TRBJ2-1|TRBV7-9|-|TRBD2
CASSPRGGSGPYNEQFF
TGTGCCAGCAGCCCGCGGGGGGGTAGCGGGCCCTACAATGAGCAGTTCTTC
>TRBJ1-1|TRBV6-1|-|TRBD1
CASSEIGTGIF
TGTGCCAGCAGTGAAATTGGGACAGGAATTTTT
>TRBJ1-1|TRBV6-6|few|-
CASSYSSGGANTEAFF
TGTGCCAGCAGTTACTCCTCGGGGGGAGCGAACACTGAAGCTTTCTTT
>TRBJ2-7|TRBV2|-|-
CASSELTAGSYEQYF
TGTGCCAGCAGTGAACTTACGGCAGGATCCTACGAGCAGTACTTC
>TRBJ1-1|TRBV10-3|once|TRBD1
CATNQGGRTEAFF
TGTGCCACCAACCAGGGGGGGAGGACTGAAGCTTTCTTT
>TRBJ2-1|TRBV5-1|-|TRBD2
CASSLGLAGNNEQFF
TGCGCCAGCAGCTTGGGACTAGCGGGAAACAATGAGCAGTTCTTC
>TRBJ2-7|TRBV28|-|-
CASSLQAAYEQYF
TGTGCCAGCAGTTTACAGGCCGCCTACGAGCAGTACTTC
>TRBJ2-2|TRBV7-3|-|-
CASSRTSSVGELFF
TGTGCCAGCAGCCGCACTAGTTCCGTCGGGGAGCTGTTTTTT
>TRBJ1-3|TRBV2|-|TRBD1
CASSAGQAGSGNTIYF
TGTGCCAGCAGTGCGGGACAGGCGGGTTCTGGAAACACCATATATTTT
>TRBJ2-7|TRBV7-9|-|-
CASSPGAPTDGQYF
TGTGCCAGCAGCCCAGGGGCCCCCACGGACGGGCAGTACTTC
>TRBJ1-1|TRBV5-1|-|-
CASSWKGEGTEAFF
TGCGCCAGCAGCTGGAAAGGGGAAGGCACTGAAGCTTTCTTT